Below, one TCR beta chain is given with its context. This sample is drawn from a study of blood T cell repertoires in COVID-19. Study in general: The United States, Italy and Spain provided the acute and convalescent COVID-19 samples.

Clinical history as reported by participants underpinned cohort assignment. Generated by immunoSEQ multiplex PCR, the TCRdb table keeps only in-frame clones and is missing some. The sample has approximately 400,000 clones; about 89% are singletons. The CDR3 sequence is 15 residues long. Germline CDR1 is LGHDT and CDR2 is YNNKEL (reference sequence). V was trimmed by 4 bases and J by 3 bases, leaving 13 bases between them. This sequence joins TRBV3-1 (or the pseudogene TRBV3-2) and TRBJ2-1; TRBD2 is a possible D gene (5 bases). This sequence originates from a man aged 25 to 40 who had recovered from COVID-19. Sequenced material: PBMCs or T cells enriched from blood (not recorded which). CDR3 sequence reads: CASSRYGVSYNEQFF. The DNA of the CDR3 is TGTGCCAGCAGCCGGTACGGGGTTAGCTACAATGAGCAGTTCTTC.